This is a list of T cell receptor beta chains from one sample in a study of beta chain features in type 1 diabetes. Generated by immunoSEQ multiplex PCR, the TCRdb table keeps only in-frame clones and is missing some. This table has roughly 730,000 clones, 13% appearing once. Specimen: naive CD4+ T cells from blood. These receptor sequences come from a man younger than 30 with type 1 diabetes. Each CDR3 is given without its conserved first and last residue. A clone size is listed for some rows: how often the clone was seen (once, few, many), or a class if it is expanded.

CDR3 protein	V gene	J gene	clone size
SVEGLPTGYGYGYT	TRBV29-1	TRBJ1-2	NA
AISEGGYDIQY	TRBV10-3	TRBJ2-4	few
ASSPRLAGGDTQY	TRBV9	TRBJ2-3	few
ASSSGLAGDSFTDTQY	TRBV7-2	TRBJ2-3	few
ASLSGAQETQY	TRBV6-1	TRBJ2-5	NA
ASSEPQTLGPQH	TRBV10-1	TRBJ1-5	NA
AWSVGWGDTDTQY	TRBV30	TRBJ2-3	NA
ATSRGGQGEVTQY	TRBV15	TRBJ2-5	NA
ASSSGQPGDEQF	TRBV11-2	TRBJ2-1	few
AWSVLMDSPLH	TRBV30	TRBJ1-6	NA
ASSAQGTSNTGELF	TRBV2	TRBJ2-2	NA
ASSLESGTEAF	TRBV11-2	TRBJ1-1	NA
ASSVASGPHTEAF	TRBV9	TRBJ1-1	few
ASSLGQGTEAF	TRBV6-6	TRBJ1-1	NA
ASIGTVLSGANVLT	TRBV28	TRBJ2-6	NA
ASIRFRGSGANVLT	TRBV2	TRBJ2-6	few
ASSYSRQGLYEQY	TRBV6-5	TRBJ2-7	few
ASSRGQGDNQPQH	TRBV7-9	TRBJ1-5	NA
ASSLVSVVLAEAF	TRBV11-2	TRBJ1-1	NA
ASSLASGGSRSYNEQF	TRBV7-9	TRBJ2-1	NA
ASSLGYSGGTYEQY	TRBV7-2	TRBJ2-7	NA
ASSSTGGGQPQH	TRBV4-1	TRBJ1-5	few
ASSQDGLGGDTQY	TRBV4-2	TRBJ2-3	many
ASSYPGAEQF	TRBV6-6	TRBJ2-1	NA
ASSLVAGVYGYT	TRBV28	TRBJ1-2	few
ASRDTNSPLH	TRBV2	TRBJ1-6	once
ASSDLGQVNTDTQY	TRBV6-1	TRBJ2-3	NA
ASSYHQGLAGDTQY	TRBV6-5	TRBJ2-3	NA
ASSQSVVRGYEQF	TRBV16	TRBJ2-1	NA
ASMGGETQY	TRBV2	TRBJ2-5	few
ATSNEEGQPQH	TRBV15	TRBJ1-5	NA
ASSSRQTYEQY	TRBV28	TRBJ2-7	NA
AWSFTGGTYNEQF	TRBV30	TRBJ2-1	NA
ASSSQGVPSTDTQY	TRBV19	TRBJ2-3	NA
ASSPNPEGTEAF	TRBV9	TRBJ1-1	NA
ASSYGQATTGELF	TRBV6-5	TRBJ2-2	NA
ATSDSLPYGYT	TRBV19	TRBJ1-2	few
ASSLWSREIGDTQY	TRBV7-2	TRBJ2-3	few
AWTRGLNTEAF	TRBV30	TRBJ1-1	few
ASSVRDAH	TRBV2	TRBJ1-6	NA
AISENAAGTGELF	TRBV10-3	TRBJ2-2	few
ASSLAGQQTPGELF	TRBV5-1	TRBJ2-2	NA
SVGDGNTIY	TRBV29-1	TRBJ1-3	NA
ASKFRGDNSPLH	TRBV2	TRBJ1-6	few